What follows are 16 T cell receptor beta chains derived from one specimen sequenced in a study of blood T cell repertoires in COVID-19. Here immunoSEQ multiplex PCR was the method, and the copy in TCRdb shows in-frame clones only, minus some. The sample lists roughly 250,000 clones, 70% to 90% occurring once. Input material: PBMCs or T cells enriched from blood (not recorded which). Receptor source: a woman in her twenties or thirties who had recovered from COVID-19.

About this clone itself: The junction departs from the called germline gene at one end, perhaps through a read error. The rearrangement joins TRBV2 to TRBJ2-1; D unresolved. CDR3 length equals 13 residues. Germline V lookup: CDR1 SNHLY, CDR2 FYNNEI. CDR3 nucleotide sequence: TGTGCCAGCAGGGAAGATTTATACAATGAGCAGTTCTTC. Protein: CASREDLYNEQFF.

The rearrangement uses TRBV3-1 (or the pseudogene TRBV3-2) and TRBJ1-5; 8 bases align to TRBD1. Germline V CDR1 and CDR2: LGHDT, YNNKEL (reference sequence). This CDR3 contains 15 residues. Trimming at V came to 5 bases and at J to 2 bases, leaving 5 bases not matched to a gene. This CDR3 reads CASSSTTGGNQPQHF. The DNA for the CDR3 is TGTGCCAGCAGCTCAACGACAGGGGGCAATCAGCCCCAGCATTTT.

The chain uses TRBV28 and TRBJ2-2; 7 bases line up with TRBD1. The CDR3 runs 15 residues. The junction had 1 base not matched to a gene; V was cut back by 1 base and J by 2 bases. The germline V gene encodes CDR1 MDHEN and CDR2 SYDVKM. Here the CDR3 reads CASSLYRGNTGELFF. Written as DNA, the CDR3 is TGTGCCAGCAGTTTATACAGGGGAAACACCGGGGAGCTGTTTTTT.

This clone showed up just once. This chain links TRBV6-1 with TRBJ1-3; no clear D gene. The V end was cut by 1 base, the J end by 0 bases, with 7 bases between. The CDR3 has 15 residues. Germline V gene data show CDR1 as MNHNS and CDR2 as SASEGT. CDR3 protein: CASSEVAYSGNTIYF. The CDR3 nucleotides read TGTGCCAGCAGTGAAGTAGCCTACTCTGGAAACACCATATATTTT.

The chain recombines TRBV12-3 or TRBV12-4 with TRBJ1-2; D is perhaps TRBD1 (6 bases). The germline V and J ends were trimmed by 3 bases and 5 bases, with 10 bases remaining between them. There are 13 residues in the CDR3. CDR3 nucleotides: TGTGCCAGCAGTTTCGGACAGTCTTATGGCTACACCTTC. Its protein is CASSFGQSYGYTF.

The chain carries TRBV7-9 and TRBJ2-7; TRBD1 aligns across 8 bases. V trimming: 4 bases; J trimming: 3 bases; junction bases outside the gene matches: 11. The CDR3 sequence is 16 residues long. CDR1 is SEHNR and CDR2 is FQNEAQ in the germline V gene (reference sequence). DNA for the CDR3: TGTGCCAGCAGCTCCCGGACAGGGCAAGCCGTCTACGAGCAGTACTTC. Translation gives CASSSRTGQAVYEQYF.

The rearrangement uses TRBV19 and TRBJ2-3; the D gene is possibly TRBD2 (6 bases). The CDR3 extends over 16 amino acids. V shed 3 bases and J shed 5 bases, with 18 bases lying between them. Germline CDR1 LNHDA, CDR2 SQIVND (reference sequence). The CDR3 loop is CASSIEGKLALDTQYF. CDR3 sequence (DNA): TGTGCCAGTAGTATTGAAGGGAAACTAGCTCTAGATACGCAGTATTTT.

The J gene is TRBJ2-5, the V gene TRBV5-1; tentatively, D is TRBD1 (5 bases). The CDR3 covers 14 residues. V was trimmed by 0 bases and J by 3 bases, leaving 9 bases between them. Germline V gene data show CDR1 as SGHRS and CDR2 as YFSETQ. The CDR3 nucleotides are TGCGCCAGCAGCTTGGGGCCAGGGAAAGAGACCCAGTACTTC. Translating gives CASSLGPGKETQYF.

In DNA form, the CDR3 reads TGTGCCAGCAGCGCGACAGGGGGAGGCACAGATACGCAGTATTTT. Its protein product is CASSATGGGTDTQYF. The chain couples TRBV9 to TRBJ2-3; 9 bases map to TRBD1. V gave up 3 bases and J gave up 1 base; unmatched junction bases: 3. This CDR3 has 15 amino acids. The V gene's germline CDR1 is SGDLS and CDR2 YYNGEE.

V gene TRBV14 combines with J gene TRBJ2-1, with D tentatively TRBD2 (6 bases). This CDR3 has 16 residues. V was clipped by 1 base and J by 7 bases, with 17 bases between them. Germline V gene sequence: CDR1 SGHDN, CDR2 FVKESK. This CDR3 is CASSQGRSGRFNEQFF. CDR3 DNA: TGTGCCAGCAGCCAAGGGCGGAGCGGGCGCTTTAATGAGCAGTTCTTC.

This rearrangement joins TRBV18 to TRBJ2-7; 8 positions match TRBD1. Trimming removed 0 bases from V and 1 base from J; junction bases left unmatched: 5. This CDR3 is built from 16 residues. CDR1 and CDR2 from the germline V gene are KGHSH and LQKENI. The CDR3 DNA follows: TGTGCCAGCTCACCACCACGGACAGGGAGTTCCTACGAGCAGTACTTC. The encoded protein is CASSPPRTGSSYEQYF.

Comment on this clone: The sample carries other DNA sequences with the same CDR3. As DNA, the CDR3 is TGTGCCAGCTCACCGGGACAGGGTTTGAGCACTGAAGCTTTCTTT. Protein sequence: CASSPGQGLSTEAFF. The J gene is TRBJ1-1, the V gene TRBV18, with TRBD1 matching 9 bases. The CDR3 is made up of 15 amino acids. CDR1 and CDR2 (germline): KGHSH, LQKENI. Unmatched junction bases numbered 6, after V lost 3 bases and J lost 4 bases.

The chain joins TRBV27 to TRBJ2-1, with 13 bases matching TRBD2. V gave up 4 bases and J gave up 6 bases; unmatched junction bases: 9. The CDR3 consists of 17 residues. The germline V gene encodes CDR1 MNHEY and CDR2 SMNVEV (reference sequence). CDR3 sequence: CASSSRTGLAGLNEQFF. CDR3 nucleotides: TGTGCCAGCAGTTCTAGGACGGGACTAGCGGGACTCAATGAGCAGTTCTTC.

This clone was seen only a few times. This CDR3 reads CAWSAGGAIGGYTF. Here the CDR3 DNA reads TGTGCCTGGTCCGCAGGGGGCGCGATAGGTGGCTACACCTTC. The chain recombines TRBV30 with TRBJ1-2, with 8 bases that match TRBD1. Germline lookup yields CDR1 GTSNPN and CDR2 SVGIG (reference sequence). V gave up 5 bases and J gave up 7 bases; unmatched junction bases: 12. The CDR3 is 14 amino acids.

The rearrangement uses TRBV30 and TRBJ1-5; TRBD1 is a possible D gene (6 bases). Germline lookup yields CDR1 GTSNPN and CDR2 SVGIG (reference sequence). Between the trimmed V and J ends, which lost 2 bases and 10 bases, there was a span of 18 bases. CDR3 length equals 14 residues. The CDR3 is CAWSKDSTQQPQHF. The CDR3 nucleotides read TGTGCCTGGAGTAAGGACAGTACCCAGCAACCCCAGCATTTT.

This clone was observed a single time. The rearrangement links TRBV30 to TRBJ1-5, with 9 bases lining up with TRBD1. This CDR3 region has 12 residues. Trimming removed 5 bases from V and 5 bases from J; junction bases left unmatched: 1. Germline V gives CDR1 GTSNPN, CDR2 SVGIG (reference sequence). The CDR3, as DNA: TGTGCCTGGGGGACAGGGTATCAGCCCCAGCATTTT. Protein product: CAWGTGYQPQHF. Combining the CDR3 with reference TRBV30 and TRBJ1-5 gives the whole variable domain SQTIHQWPATLVQPVGSPLSLECTVEGTSNPNLYWYRQAAGRGLQLLFYSVGIGQISSEVPQNLSASRPQDRQFILSSKKLLLSDSGFYLCAWGTGYQPQHFGDGTRLSIL.